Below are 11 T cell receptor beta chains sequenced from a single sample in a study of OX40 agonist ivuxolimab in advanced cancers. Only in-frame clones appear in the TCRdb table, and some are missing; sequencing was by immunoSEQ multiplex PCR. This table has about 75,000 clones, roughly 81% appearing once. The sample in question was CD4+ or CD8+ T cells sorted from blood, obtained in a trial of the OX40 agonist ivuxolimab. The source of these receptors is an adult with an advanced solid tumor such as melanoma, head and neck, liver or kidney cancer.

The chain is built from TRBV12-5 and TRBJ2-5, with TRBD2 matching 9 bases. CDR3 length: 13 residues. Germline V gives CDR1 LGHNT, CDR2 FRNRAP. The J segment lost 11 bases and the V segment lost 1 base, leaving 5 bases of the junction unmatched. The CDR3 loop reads CASGLGSGREQYF. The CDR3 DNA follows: TGTGCTAGTGGTTTGGGTAGCGGGAGAGAGCAGTACTTC. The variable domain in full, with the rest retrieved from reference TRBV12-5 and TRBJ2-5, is DARVTQTPRHKVTEMGQEVTMRCQPILGHNTVFWYRQTMMQGLELLAYFRNRAPLDDSGMPKDRFSAEMPDATLATLKIQPSEPRDSAVYFCASGLGSGREQYFGPGTRLLVL.

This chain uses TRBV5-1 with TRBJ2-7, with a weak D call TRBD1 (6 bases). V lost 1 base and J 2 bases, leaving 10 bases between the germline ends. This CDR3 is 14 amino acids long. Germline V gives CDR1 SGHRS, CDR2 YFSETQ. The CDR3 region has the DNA TGCGCCAGCAGCTTGCTACAGGGCGCCTACGAGCAGTACTTC. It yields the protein CASSLLQGAYEQYF.

The CDR3 reads CASSLETGGGYTF. The CDR3, as DNA: TGCGCCAGCAGCTTGGAGACAGGGGGTGGCTACACCTTC. The rearrangement links TRBV5-1 to TRBJ1-2, with TRBD1 matching over 9 bases. V was clipped by 0 bases and J by 7 bases; unmatched bases: 1. The germline V gene has CDR1 SGHRS and CDR2 YFSETQ. The CDR3 sequence is 13 residues long.

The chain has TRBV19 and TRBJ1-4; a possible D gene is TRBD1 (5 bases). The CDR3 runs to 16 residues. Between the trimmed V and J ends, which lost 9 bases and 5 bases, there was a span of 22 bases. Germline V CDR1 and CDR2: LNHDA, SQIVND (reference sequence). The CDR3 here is CASTTFRRGKNEKLFF. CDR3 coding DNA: TGTGCCAGCACTACATTTAGACGGGGCAAGAATGAAAAACTGTTTTTT.

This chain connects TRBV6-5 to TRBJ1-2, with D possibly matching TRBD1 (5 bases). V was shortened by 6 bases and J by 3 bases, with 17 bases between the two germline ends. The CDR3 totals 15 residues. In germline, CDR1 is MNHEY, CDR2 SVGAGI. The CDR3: CASSTGGRSYYGYTF. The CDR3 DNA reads TGTGCCAGCAGCACCGGGGGAAGGAGCTACTATGGCTACACCTTC.

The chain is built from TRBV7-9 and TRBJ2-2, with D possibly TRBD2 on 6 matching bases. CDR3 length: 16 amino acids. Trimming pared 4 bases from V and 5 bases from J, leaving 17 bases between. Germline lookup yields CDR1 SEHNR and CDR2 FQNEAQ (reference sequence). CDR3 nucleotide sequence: TGTGCCAGCAGCTGGAGTAGCGGTCTTGTTACCGGGGAGCTGTTTTTT. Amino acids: CASSWSSGLVTGELFF.

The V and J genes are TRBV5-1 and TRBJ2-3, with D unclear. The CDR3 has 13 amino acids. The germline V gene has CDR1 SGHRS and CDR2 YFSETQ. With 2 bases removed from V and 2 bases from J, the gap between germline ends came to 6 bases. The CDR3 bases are TGCGCCAGCAGCTTCGTCCCCACAGATACGCAGTATTTT. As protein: CASSFVPTDTQYF.

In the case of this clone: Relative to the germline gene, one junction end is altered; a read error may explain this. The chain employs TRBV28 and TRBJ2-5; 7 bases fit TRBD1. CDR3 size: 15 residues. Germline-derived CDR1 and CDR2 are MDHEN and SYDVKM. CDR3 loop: CTSSFSGGWQETQYF. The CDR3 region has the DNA TGTACCAGCAGTTTCTCAGGGGGTTGGCAAGAGACCCAGTACTTC.

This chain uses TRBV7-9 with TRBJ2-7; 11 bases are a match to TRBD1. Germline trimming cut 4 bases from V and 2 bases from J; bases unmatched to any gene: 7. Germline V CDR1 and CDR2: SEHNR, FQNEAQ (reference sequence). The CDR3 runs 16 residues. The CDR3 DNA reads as TGTGCCAGCAGCTCCAAGCCGGGACAGGGGGCCTACGAGCAGTACTTC. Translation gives CASSSKPGQGAYEQYF. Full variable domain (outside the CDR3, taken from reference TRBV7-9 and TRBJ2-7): DTGVSQNPRHKITKRGQNVTFRCDPISEHNRLYWYRQTLGQGPEFLTYFQNEAQLEKSRLLSDRFSAERPKGSFSTLEIQRTEQGDSAMYLCASSSKPGQGAYEQYFGPGTRLTVT.

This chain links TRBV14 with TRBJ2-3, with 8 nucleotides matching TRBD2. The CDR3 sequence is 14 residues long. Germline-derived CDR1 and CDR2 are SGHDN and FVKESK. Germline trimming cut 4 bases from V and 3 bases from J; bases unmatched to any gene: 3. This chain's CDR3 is CASSRGLETDTQYF. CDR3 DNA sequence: TGTGCCAGCAGCCGGGGACTAGAAACAGATACGCAGTATTTT.

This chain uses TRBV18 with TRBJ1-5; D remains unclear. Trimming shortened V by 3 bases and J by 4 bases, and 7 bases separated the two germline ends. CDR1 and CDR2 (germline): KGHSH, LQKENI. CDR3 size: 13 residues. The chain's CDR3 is CASSPGSNQPQHF. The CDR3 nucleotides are TGTGCCAGCTCACCTGGGTCAAATCAGCCCCAGCATTTT.